This TCR beta chain was sequenced for a study of blood T cell repertoires in COVID-19. For the study at large: COVID-19 samples collected from the United States, Italy and Spain covered acute and convalescent phases.

This table comes from immunoSEQ multiplex PCR, and its TCRdb copy is limited to in-frame clones, with some not included. The sample carries about 140,000 clones, 88% recorded once. Trimming took off 4 bases at V and 5 bases at J, with 14 bases between the two ends. This CDR3 is built from 14 residues. Germline CDR1 and CDR2: LGHDT and YNNKEL (reference sequence). This clonotype originated in a woman aged 45-65 years with acute or convalescent COVID-19. Sequenced: peripheral blood. The chain has TRBV3-1 (or the pseudogene TRBV3-2) and TRBJ1-1; D is unclear. In DNA, the CDR3 is TGTGCCAGCAGCCGCTCGGAGGGCCAAACTGAAGCTTTCTTT. Translating gives CASSRSEGQTEAFF.